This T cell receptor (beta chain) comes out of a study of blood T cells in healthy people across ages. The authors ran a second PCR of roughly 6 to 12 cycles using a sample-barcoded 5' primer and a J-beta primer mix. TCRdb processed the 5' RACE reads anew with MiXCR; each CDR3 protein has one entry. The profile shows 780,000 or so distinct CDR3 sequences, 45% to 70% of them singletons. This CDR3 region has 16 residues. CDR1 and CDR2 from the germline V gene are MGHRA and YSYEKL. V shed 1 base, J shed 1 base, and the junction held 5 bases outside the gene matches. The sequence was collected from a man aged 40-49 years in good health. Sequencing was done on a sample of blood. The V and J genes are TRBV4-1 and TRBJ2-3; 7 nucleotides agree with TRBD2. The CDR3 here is CASSQVVSGGTDTQYF. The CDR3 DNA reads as TGCGCCAGCAGCCAAGTGGTGAGCGGGGGCACAGATACGCAGTATTTT.